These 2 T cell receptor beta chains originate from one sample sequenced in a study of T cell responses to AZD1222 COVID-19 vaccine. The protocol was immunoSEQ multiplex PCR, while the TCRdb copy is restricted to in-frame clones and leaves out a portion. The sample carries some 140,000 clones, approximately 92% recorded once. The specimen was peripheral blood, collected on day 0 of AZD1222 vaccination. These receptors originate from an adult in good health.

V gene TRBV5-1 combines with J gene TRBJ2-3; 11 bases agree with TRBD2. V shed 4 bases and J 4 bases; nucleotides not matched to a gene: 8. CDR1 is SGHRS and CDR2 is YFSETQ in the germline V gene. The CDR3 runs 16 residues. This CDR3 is CASSAPTSGSPDTQYF. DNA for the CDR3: TGCGCCAGCAGCGCACCAACTAGCGGGAGCCCAGATACGCAGTATTTT.

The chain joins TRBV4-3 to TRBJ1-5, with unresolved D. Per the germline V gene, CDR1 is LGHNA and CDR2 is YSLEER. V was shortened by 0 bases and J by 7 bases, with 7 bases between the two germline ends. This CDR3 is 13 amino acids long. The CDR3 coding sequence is TGCGCCAGCAGCCAAGATCTGGGCCAGCCCCAGCATTTT. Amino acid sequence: CASSQDLGQPQHF.